The entry that follows covers one T cell receptor (beta chain) sequence. The antigen remains unidentified. The data belong to a study of T cell responses to AZD1222 COVID-19 vaccine. Produced via immunoSEQ multiplex PCR; TCRdb's table is partial and in-frame only. This table has approximately 140,000 clones, more than 85% appearing once. Germline V CDR1 and CDR2: SEHNR, FQNEAQ (reference sequence). CDR3 length: 15 amino acids. Trimming took 4 bases from V and 5 from J; bases not matched to a gene: 5. Study outcomes and limitations: The donor group comprised mostly white British people and more females; the analysis possibly underestimated clonal diversity. Seropositivity was recorded at baseline in only six AZD1222 recipients. The peak T cell response came first, and repertoires were sampled only after it. Reports indicate that nearly half of spike-specific TCRs are directed at unmutated variant regions.

The input for sequencing was peripheral blood, taken on day 0 of AZD1222 vaccination. This receptor was obtained from an adult in good health. The J gene is TRBJ1-4, the V gene TRBV7-9; 9 nucleotides agree with TRBD1. The DNA of the CDR3 is TGTGCCAGCAGCTCGACCGGGACAGGGAATGAAAAACTGTTTTTT. Amino acid sequence: CASSSTGTGNEKLFF.